The 8 T cell receptor beta chains below were found in one sample sequenced in a study of T cells in Graves' hyperthyroidism and ophthalmopathy. RNA transcripts provided the source from which TCR beta CDR3 regions were amplified. HTBI primers drove first-round RT-PCR of the TCR CDR3. TCRdb recomputed calls from the multiplex PCR reads with MiXCR, one row per CDR3 protein. The sample yields around 500,000 distinct CDR3 sequences, 22% seen once. The material sequenced was blood. These receptors all stem from a woman in her 70s with Graves' ophthalmopathy.

The chain has TRBV7-9 and TRBJ1-3, with TRBD1 as a possible D gene (6 bases). V shed 3 bases and J shed 9 bases, with 12 bases lying between them. Germline-derived CDR1 and CDR2 are SEHNR and FQNEAQ (reference sequence). The CDR3 totals 13 residues. CDR3: CASSLDSGGTIYF. DNA for the CDR3: TGTGCCAGCAGCTTGGACAGCGGAGGCACCATATATTTT.

This clonotype was observed a handful of times. The chain carries TRBV6-1 and TRBJ2-2, with 8 bases matching TRBD1. After removal of 7 bases from V and 4 bases from J, the junction contained 14 bases not matched to a gene. Germline V gene sequence: CDR1 MNHNS, CDR2 SASEGT. The CDR3 runs 17 residues. The DNA for the CDR3 is TGTGCCAGCAATCTGTCTTTGTACGGACAGGGCACCGGGGAGCTGTTTTTT. This encodes CASNLSLYGQGTGELFF.

This chain links TRBV20-1 with TRBJ2-7; TRBD1 matches at 10 bases. Germline V CDR1 and CDR2: DFQATT, SNEGSKA (reference sequence). The CDR3 runs to 14 residues. V was clipped by 6 bases and J by 6 bases; unmatched bases: 11. DNA for the CDR3: TGCAGTGCCGCCCCGGGACAGGGGTCGGGCGAGCAGTACTTC. Its protein product is CSAAPGQGSGEQYF.

V usage is TRBV7-8 and J usage is TRBJ1-6; D is uncertain. There are 13 residues in the CDR3. V lost 2 bases and J 8 bases, leaving 7 bases between the germline ends. The germline CDR1 and CDR2 sequences are SGHVS and FQNEAQ. The CDR3 DNA is TGTGCCAGCAGCTTATACACAGATTCACCCCTCCACTTT. Encoded protein: CASSLYTDSPLHF. Together with reference TRBV7-8 and TRBJ1-6, the CDR3 gives the full variable domain: GAGVSQSPRYKVAKRGQDVALRCDPISGHVSLFWYQQALGQGPEFLTYFQNEAQLDKSGLPSDRFFAERPEGSVSTLKIQRTQQEDSAVYLCASSLYTDSPLHFGNGTRLTVT.

This clonotype was counted between two and nine times. J is TRBJ1-1 and V is TRBV9, with no clear D. Per germline, CDR1 SGDLS and CDR2 YYNGEE. The V gene lost 0 bases and the J gene lost 1 base, with 7 bases spanning the gap. The CDR3 spans 14 residues. The CDR3 DNA reads TGTGCCAGCAGCGTAGCTCCCCAGAACACTGAAGCTTTCTTT. It translates to CASSVAPQNTEAFF. Complete variable domain (other parts from reference TRBV9 and TRBJ1-1): DSGVTQTPKHLITATGQRVTLRCSPRSGDLSVYWYQQSLDQGLQFLIQYYNGEERAKGNILERFSAQQFPDLHSELNLSSLELGDSALYFCASSVAPQNTEAFFGQGTRLTVV.

This clonotype came up many times. The V and J genes are TRBV12-5 and TRBJ2-3, with D maybe TRBD1 (6 bases). CDR3 length equals 16 residues. Trimming took off 3 bases at V and 1 base at J, with 14 bases between the two ends. Germline V CDR1 and CDR2: LGHNT, FRNRAP. This CDR3 is CASGFRQGGGTDTQYF. In DNA form, the CDR3 reads TGTGCTAGTGGTTTCCGACAAGGGGGAGGCACAGATACGCAGTATTTT.

Only a few counts were recorded for this clonotype. The chain couples TRBV27 to TRBJ2-2; D is possibly TRBD1 (5 bases). The CDR3 spans 13 residues. CDR1 is MNHEY and CDR2 is SMNVEV in the germline V gene (reference sequence). V was cut by 6 bases and J by 7 bases, with 12 bases left in between. The CDR3 loop is CASRPQGGGELFF. The CDR3 DNA reads as TGTGCCAGCAGGCCCCAGGGCGGCGGGGAGCTGTTTTTT.

The rearrangement links TRBV19 to TRBJ2-5, with 10 positions matching TRBD2. The CDR3 has 15 residues. Germline V gene sequence: CDR1 LNHDA, CDR2 SQIVND (reference sequence). After removal of 6 bases from V and 6 bases from J, the junction contained 10 bases not matched to a gene. The CDR3 here is CASRTRAGGPQTQYF. As DNA, the CDR3 is TGTGCCAGTAGGACCCGAGCGGGAGGGCCGCAGACCCAGTACTTC.